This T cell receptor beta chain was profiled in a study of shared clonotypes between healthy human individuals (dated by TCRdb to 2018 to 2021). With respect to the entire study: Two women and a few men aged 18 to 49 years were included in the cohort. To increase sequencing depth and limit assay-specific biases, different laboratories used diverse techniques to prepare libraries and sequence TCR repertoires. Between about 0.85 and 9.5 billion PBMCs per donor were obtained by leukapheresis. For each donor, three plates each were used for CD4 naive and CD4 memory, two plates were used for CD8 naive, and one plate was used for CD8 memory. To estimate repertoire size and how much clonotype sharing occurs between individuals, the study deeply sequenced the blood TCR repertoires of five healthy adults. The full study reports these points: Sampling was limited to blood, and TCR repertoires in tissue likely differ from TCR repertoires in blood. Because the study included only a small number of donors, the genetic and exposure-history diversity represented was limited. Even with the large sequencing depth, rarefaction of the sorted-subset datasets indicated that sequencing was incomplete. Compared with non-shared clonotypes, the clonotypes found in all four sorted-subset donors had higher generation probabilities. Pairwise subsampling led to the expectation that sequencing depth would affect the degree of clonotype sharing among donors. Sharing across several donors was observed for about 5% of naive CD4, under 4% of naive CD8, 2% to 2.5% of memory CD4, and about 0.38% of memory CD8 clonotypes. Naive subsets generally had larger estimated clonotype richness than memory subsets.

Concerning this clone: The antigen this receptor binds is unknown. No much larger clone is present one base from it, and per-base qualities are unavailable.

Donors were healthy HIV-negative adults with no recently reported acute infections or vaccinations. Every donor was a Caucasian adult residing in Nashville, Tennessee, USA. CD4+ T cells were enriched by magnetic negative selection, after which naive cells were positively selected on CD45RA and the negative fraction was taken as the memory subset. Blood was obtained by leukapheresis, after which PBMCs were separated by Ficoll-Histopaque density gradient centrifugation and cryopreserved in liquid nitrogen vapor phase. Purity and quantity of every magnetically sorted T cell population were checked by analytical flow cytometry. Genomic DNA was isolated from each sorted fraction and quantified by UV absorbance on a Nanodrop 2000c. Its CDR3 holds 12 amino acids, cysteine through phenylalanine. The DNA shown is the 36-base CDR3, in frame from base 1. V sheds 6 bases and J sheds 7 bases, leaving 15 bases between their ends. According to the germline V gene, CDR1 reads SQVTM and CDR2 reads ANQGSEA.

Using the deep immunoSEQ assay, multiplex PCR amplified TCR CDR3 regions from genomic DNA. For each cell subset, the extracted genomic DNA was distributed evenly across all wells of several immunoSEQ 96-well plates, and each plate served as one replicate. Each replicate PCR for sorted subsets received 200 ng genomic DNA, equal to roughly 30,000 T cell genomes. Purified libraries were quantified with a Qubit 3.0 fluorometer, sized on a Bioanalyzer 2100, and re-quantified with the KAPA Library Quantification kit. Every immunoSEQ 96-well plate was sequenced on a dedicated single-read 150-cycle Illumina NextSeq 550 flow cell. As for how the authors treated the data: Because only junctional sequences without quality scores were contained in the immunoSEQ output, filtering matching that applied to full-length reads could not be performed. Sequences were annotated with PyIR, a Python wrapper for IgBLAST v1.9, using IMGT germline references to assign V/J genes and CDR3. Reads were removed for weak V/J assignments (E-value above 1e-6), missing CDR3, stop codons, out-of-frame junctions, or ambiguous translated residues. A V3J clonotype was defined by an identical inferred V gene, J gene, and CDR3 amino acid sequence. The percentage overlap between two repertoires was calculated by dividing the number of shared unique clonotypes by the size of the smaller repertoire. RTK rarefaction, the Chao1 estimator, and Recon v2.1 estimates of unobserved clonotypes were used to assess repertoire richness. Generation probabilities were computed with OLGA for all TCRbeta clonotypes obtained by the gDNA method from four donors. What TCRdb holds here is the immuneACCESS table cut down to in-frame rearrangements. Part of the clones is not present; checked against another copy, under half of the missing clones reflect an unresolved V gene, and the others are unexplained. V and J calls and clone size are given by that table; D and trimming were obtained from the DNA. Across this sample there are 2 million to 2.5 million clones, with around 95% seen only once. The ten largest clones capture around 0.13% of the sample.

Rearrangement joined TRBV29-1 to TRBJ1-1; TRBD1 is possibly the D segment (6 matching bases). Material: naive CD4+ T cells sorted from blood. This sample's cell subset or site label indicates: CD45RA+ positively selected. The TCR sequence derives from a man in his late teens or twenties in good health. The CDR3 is CSVTGDSGEAFF. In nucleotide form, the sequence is TGCAGCGTGACAGGTGATAGTGGTGAAGCTTTCTTT.